Listed below are T cell receptor beta chains from one sample, sequenced in a study of T cells after yellow fever vaccination. TCRdb passed the 5' RACE reads through MiXCR, listing each CDR3 protein once. The table has 550,000 to 750,000 distinct CDR3 sequences, less than 15% seen once. This sample comprised PBMCs, obtained on the day of the yellow fever booster vaccination. All receptors derive from a man younger than 45 who received the YFV17D yellow fever vaccine. Both conserved end residues are part of each CDR3. A D gene is named only where the DNA matches it firmly. Rows give clone size only sometimes, using once, few, many, or a class for an expanded clone.

15 | TRBJ2-5 | - | few | TRBV7-2 | TGTGCCAGCAGCCCTTGGGACTGGGGCTCGGTGACCCAGTACTTC | CASSPWDWGSVTQYF
16 | TRBJ2-5 | TRBD2 | few | TRBV24-1 | TGTGCCACCAGTGATTTCCCACAGCGGGACGGAGAGACCCAGTACTTC | CATSDFPQRDGETQYF
15 | TRBJ2-1 | - | many | TRBV18 | TGTGCCAGCTCCCCCTTGGGGAGCTCCTACAATGAGCAGTTCTTC | CASSPLGSSYNEQFF
13 | TRBJ2-5 | - | many | TRBV5-1 | TGCGCCAGCAGCTTCCGGCCCGCGGAGACCCAGTACTTC | CASSFRPAETQYF
15 | TRBJ2-3 | - | - | TRBV20-1 | TGCAGTGCCCCCGCCGGGGGCGCAGATGCTGGTACGCAGTATTTT | CSAPAGGADAGTQYF
15 | TRBJ2-1 | TRBD2 | - | TRBV28 | TGTGCCAGCACCCCGGGGGGGGCCTCCTACAATGAGCAGTTCTTC | CASTPGGASYNEQFF
16 | TRBJ1-4 | - | - | TRBV7-9 | TGTGCCAGCAGCCCCCCCCAGGAGGGGTTGTCCGGAAAACTGTTTTTT | CASSPPQEGLSGKLFF
18 | TRBJ2-2 | TRBD2 | - | TRBV7-6 | TGTGCCAGCAGCTTACCACTAGCGGGACTCGCGAACACCGGGGAGCTGTTTTTT | CASSLPLAGLANTGELFF
15 | TRBJ2-5 | - | few | TRBV11-3 | TGTGCCAGCAGCCTGGGGAGCACAGGGCAAGAGACCCAGTACTTC | CASSLGSTGQETQYF
14 | TRBJ2-7 | - | - | TRBV15 | TGTGCCACCTCAAGCGGAGGGATTGTATACGAGCAGTACTTC | CATSSGGIVYEQYF
17 | TRBJ2-3 | - | - | TRBV7-2 | TGTGCCAGCAGCTTAGTCCCGGGCCAGTCGACCACAGATACGCAGTATTTT | CASSLVPGQSTTDTQYF
13 | TRBJ1-5 | - | - | TRBV16 | TGTGCCAGCAGCCAATCATGGGTTCAGCCCCAGCATTTT | CASSQSWVQPQHF
16 | TRBJ2-3 | - | few | TRBV5-6 | TGTGCCAGCAGCTTGGTAAAGCGCCTTAGCACAGATACGCAGTATTTT | CASSLVKRLSTDTQYF
13 | TRBJ2-2 | - | few | TRBV10-1 | TGCGCCAGCAGTGAGTCCTTACCCGGGGAGCTGTTTTTT | CASSESLPGELFF
15 | TRBJ1-5 | - | - | TRBV30 | TGTGCCTGGAGTTTACTGGGGGGGAGCAATCAGCCCCAGCATTTT | CAWSLLGGSNQPQHF
12 | TRBJ2-7 | - | - | TRBV5-4 | TGTGCCAGCAGCTTAGAAGAGGGGAATTGGTACTTC | CASSLEEGNWYF
13 | TRBJ2-3 | - | - | TRBV20-1 | TGCAGTGCGCCTCTAGCCGTCACAGATACGCAGTATTTT | CSAPLAVTDTQYF
11 | TRBJ2-5 | - | few | TRBV2 | TGTGCCAGCGCATATAGGGAGACCCAGTACTTC | CASAYRETQYF
14 | TRBJ1-5 | - | - | TRBV6-1 | TGTGCCAGCGGATATGAGGGAAGCAATCAGCCCCAGCATTTT | CASGYEGSNQPQHF
15 | TRBJ2-3 | - | few | TRBV20-1 | TGCAGTGCTAGCCCCGTGGCTGCCAATTTAGATACGCAGTATTTT | CSASPVAANLDTQYF
12 | TRBJ2-7 | - | - | TRBV20-1 | TGCAGTGCTAGAGTGAGGGGCTACGAGCAGTACTTC | CSARVRGYEQYF
15 | TRBJ2-3 | - | few | TRBV20-1 | TGCAGTGCTAGAGATCTTGGGGAGGTAGGAGATACGCAGTATTTT | CSARDLGEVGDTQYF
15 | TRBJ2-3 | TRBD1 | few | TRBV5-1 | TGCGCCAGCAGCAGAAGGACAGGGGGGCAAGATACGCAGTATTTT | CASSRRTGGQDTQYF
16 | TRBJ2-1 | - | - | TRBV19 | TGTGCCAGTAGTATAAGGGCCCTCCGGGGGATTGGTGAGCAGTTCTTC | CASSIRALRGIGEQFF
14 | TRBJ2-7 | - | - | TRBV7-9 | TGTGCCAGCACCCCCGGCGGCAGGGGCTACGAGCAGTACTTC | CASTPGGRGYEQYF
13 | TRBJ1-3 | - | few | TRBV7-3 | TGTGCCAGCAGCTCAGGGATTGGAAACACCATATATTTT | CASSSGIGNTIYF
16 | TRBJ2-7 | TRBD2 | - | TRBV7-8 | TGTGCCAGCAGCCACCTTAGCGGGGGGAGCTCCTACGAGCAGTACTTC | CASSHLSGGSSYEQYF
18 | TRBJ2-1 | TRBD2 | - | TRBV5-1 | TGCGCCAGCAGCACTCCCGGGACTAGCGGGAGGATGAGCAATGAGCAGTTCTTC | CASSTPGTSGRMSNEQFF
16 | TRBJ1-5 | - | - | TRBV3-1 | TGTACCAGCAGTTTGGGAGGGGCTAATAGCAATCAGCCCCAGCATTTT | CTSSLGGANSNQPQHF
17 | TRBJ2-1 | TRBD1 | - | TRBV27 | TGTGCCAGCAGTTTATCGGTGGACAGGGGACAATTCAATGAGCAGTTCTTC | CASSLSVDRGQFNEQFF
13 | TRBJ1-2 | - | - | TRBV12-3/TRBV12-4 | TGTGCCACCTCTCGGGGGATAGTATATGGCTACACCTTC | CATSRGIVYGYTF
17 | TRBJ2-1 | TRBD2 | few | TRBV4-2 | TGTGCCAGCAGCCAAGGCGAGGGACTAGCGGGAAGAAATGAGCAGTTCTTC | CASSQGEGLAGRNEQFF
14 | TRBJ1-1 | TRBD1 | few | TRBV20-1 | TGCAGTGCTAACAGGGGACATTTGAACACTGAAGCTTTCTTT | CSANRGHLNTEAFF
15 | TRBJ1-5 | TRBD1 | - | TRBV27 | TGTGCCAGCAGCCCTACTGACAGGGCACTCCAGCCCCAGCATTTT | CASSPTDRALQPQHF
15 | TRBJ2-1 | TRBD1 | - | TRBV15 | TGTGCCACCAGCAGACCGGGACAGGATAGATATGAGCAGTTCTTC | CATSRPGQDRYEQFF
15 | TRBJ2-3 | TRBD2 | few | TRBV7-2 | TGTGCCAGCAGCAAACTAGCGGGGCACACAGATACGCAGTATTTT | CASSKLAGHTDTQYF
13 | TRBJ1-5 | - | many | TRBV7-2 | TGTGCCAGCAGCCCACGGACGTACCAGCCCCAGCATTTT | CASSPRTYQPQHF
14 | TRBJ2-7 | - | many | TRBV29-1 | TGCAGCGTTGCGGCACAGCAGAGCTCCTACGAGCAGTACTTC | CSVAAQQSSYEQYF
15 | TRBJ2-2 | - | - | TRBV18 | TGTGCCAGCTCACCACCTAGCGTGAACACCGGGGAGCTGTTTTTT | CASSPPSVNTGELFF
15 | TRBJ2-1 | - | few | TRBV7-8 | TGTGCCAGCAGCTCTAAGGAGGGGTTTTACAATGAGCAGTTCTTC | CASSSKEGFYNEQFF
13 | TRBJ1-2 | - | - | TRBV6-2/TRBV6-3 | TGTGCCAGCAGTTACTCGACGGGCTATGGCTACACCTTC | CASSYSTGYGYTF
15 | TRBJ1-4 | - | many | TRBV5-5 | TGTGCCAGCAGCCTGGCCGGATCAGAAAGGGAAAAACTGTTTTTT | CASSLAGSEREKLFF
14 | TRBJ1-1 | TRBD1 | many | TRBV20-1 | TGCAGTGCTAGAGAGGAGGACAGGTACACTGAAGCTTTCTTT | CSAREEDRYTEAFF
14 | TRBJ2-7 | - | few | TRBV20-1 | TGCAGTGCTAGAGATAAGACCCCGAACTACGAGCAGTACTTC | CSARDKTPNYEQYF
12 | TRBJ2-1 | - | few | TRBV20-1 | TGCAGTGCTACTAGGCCGGAAAATGAGCAGTTCTTC | CSATRPENEQFF
17 | TRBJ2-1 | TRBD2 | - | TRBV6-5 | TGTGCCAGCAGTTACGAGGCTAGCGGGAGCTCCTACAATGAGCAGTTCTTC | CASSYEASGSSYNEQFF